The T cell receptor beta chain described here comes from a study of T cells in localized non-small cell lung cancer. The method was immunoSEQ multiplex PCR; TCRdb's version includes in-frame clones alone and lacks a portion of them. The data show 30,000 to 45,000 clones, just over 90% seen once. Study-wide findings and caveats: Higher T cell density in the blood was associated with longer overall survival, whereas higher adjacent-lung clonality associated with shorter survival. T cell clonality was highest in uninvolved adjacent lung, above tumor.

The germline gives CDR1 SEHNR, CDR2 FQNEAQ (reference sequence). The CDR3 has 16 amino acids. Trimming left V 2 bases short and J 6 bases short, with 16 bases between. As for this clone: Antigen unknown.

The source is a female donor older than 55 with stage I lung adenocarcinoma. This chain uses TRBV7-9 with TRBJ2-2, with D possibly called TRBD1 or TRBD2 (5 bases each). Sample: peripheral blood, taken before any cancer treatment. CDR3 coding DNA: TGTGCCAGCAGCTTACAGATGACCTTGGGGGCCGGGGAGCTGTTTTTT. It specifies CASSLQMTLGAGELFF.